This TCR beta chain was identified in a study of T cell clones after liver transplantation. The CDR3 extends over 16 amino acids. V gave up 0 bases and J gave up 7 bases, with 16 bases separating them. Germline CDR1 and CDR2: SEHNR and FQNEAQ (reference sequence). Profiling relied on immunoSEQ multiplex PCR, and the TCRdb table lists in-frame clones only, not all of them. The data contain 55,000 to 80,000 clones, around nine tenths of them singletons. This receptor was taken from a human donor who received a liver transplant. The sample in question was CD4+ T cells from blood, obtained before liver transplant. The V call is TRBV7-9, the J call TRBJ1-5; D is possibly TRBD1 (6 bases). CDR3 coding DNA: TGTGCCAGCAGCTTAGCGGTAGGGGGGGCAGAGCAGCCCCAGCATTTT. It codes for CASSLAVGGAEQPQHF.